These 22 T cell receptor beta chains share one sample of origin, sequenced in a study of blood T cell repertoires in COVID-19. Sequencing used immunoSEQ multiplex PCR; TCRdb keeps in-frame clones, though not all of them. The top ten hold around 16% of the sample, which has 100,000 to 120,000 clones, almost 80% seen once. Sample: peripheral blood. The receptors stem from an elderly woman with active or convalescent COVID-19.

The chain has TRBV5-1 and TRBJ2-2; 8 nucleotides line up with TRBD1. The CDR3 covers 16 residues. Germline values: CDR1 SGHRS, CDR2 YFSETQ. V lost 0 bases and J lost 9; bases outside the gene matches: 10. This CDR3 is CASSLAPGQGMRELFF. The CDR3 DNA is TGCGCCAGCAGCTTGGCCCCCGGACAGGGTATGCGGGAGCTGTTTTTT.

This chain connects TRBV4-3 to TRBJ2-5; weak D call: TRBD1 (6 bases). CDR3 length: 15 amino acids. Trimming left V 1 base short and J 5 bases short, with 14 bases between. In germline, CDR1 is LGHNA, CDR2 YSLEER. The CDR3 region is CASSQGRARGETQYF. The DNA of the CDR3 is TGCGCCAGCAGCCAAGGAAGGGCTAGGGGGGAGACCCAGTACTTC.

DNA for the CDR3: TGTGCCACCAGCAGAGATGTTCGGGGGGCGGTTGGCTACACCTTC. Residues: CATSRDVRGAVGYTF. The chain employs TRBV15 and TRBJ1-2, with D possibly being TRBD1 (6 bases). The CDR3 loop spans 15 amino acids. Germline CDR1 is LNHNV and CDR2 is YYDKDF (reference sequence). The germline V and J ends were trimmed by 0 bases and 7 bases, with 15 bases remaining between them.

This clone was seen only a few times. This chain joins TRBV11-1 and TRBJ2-3, with 12 bases matching TRBD2. From germline, CDR1 is SGHAT and CDR2 FQDESV (reference sequence). CDR3 length equals 12 residues. Unmatched junction bases numbered 1, after V lost 6 bases and J lost 9 bases. CDR3 nucleotide sequence: TGTGCCAGCAGACTAGCGGGAGGCACGCAGTATTTT. Translating gives CASRLAGGTQYF.

The chain combines TRBV7-9 with TRBJ1-1; weak D call: TRBD1 (5 bases). Germline V gene data show CDR1 as SEHNR and CDR2 as FQNEAQ (reference sequence). There are 14 residues in the CDR3. With 5 bases removed from V and 5 bases from J, the gap between germline ends came to 15 bases. The CDR3 sequence is CASSPRRGGTEAFF. The CDR3 DNA follows: TGTGCCAGCAGCCCAAGACGGGGGGGTACTGAAGCTTTCTTT.

This clone was counted only a few times. The chain employs TRBV29-1 and TRBJ2-3, with a tentative D call TRBD2 (5 bases). The V gene's germline CDR1 is SQVTM and CDR2 ANQGSEA. V dropped 4 bases and J dropped 5 bases, with 19 bases sitting between them. This CDR3 spans 15 amino acids. CDR3 in amino acids: CSVVGGYLVGDTQYF. The CDR3 DNA sequence: TGCAGCGTTGTCGGAGGTTACCTAGTTGGAGATACGCAGTATTTT.

The chain employs TRBV11-3 and TRBJ2-3; 8 nucleotides match TRBD2. Germline lookup yields CDR1 SGHNT and CDR2 YENEEA. V shed 2 bases and J 5 bases; nucleotides not matched to a gene: 6. CDR3 length: 15 residues. As DNA, the CDR3 is TGTGCCAGCAGCTTAAGTGCGGGAGGTGGAGATACGCAGTATTTT. Amino acid sequence: CASSLSAGGGDTQYF.

CDR3 DNA sequence: TGTGCCAGCAGCCAAGGAGGGATAAGCTATGGCTACACCTTC. It encodes CASSQGGISYGYTF. The gene calls are TRBV3-1 (or the pseudogene TRBV3-2) and TRBJ1-2; unclear D gene. With 1 base removed from V and 4 bases from J, the gap between germline ends came to 10 bases. Per germline, CDR1 LGHDT and CDR2 YNNKEL (reference sequence). This CDR3 has 14 amino acids.

This clone came up once. V usage is TRBV7-3 and J usage is TRBJ2-2; TRBD2 matches 12 bases. J lost 0 bases, V lost 5 bases, and 4 bases had no gene match. Per germline, CDR1 SGHTA and CDR2 FQGTGA. The CDR3 runs 17 residues. CDR3 bases: TGTGCCAGCAGCAAAGGACTAGCGGGAACGAACACCGGGGAGCTGTTTTTT. Its protein is CASSKGLAGTNTGELFF. Drawing the rest from reference TRBV7-3 and TRBJ2-2, the complete variable domain is GAGVSQTPSNKVTEKGKYVELRCDPISGHTALYWYRQSLGQGPEFLIYFQGTGAADDSGLPNDRFFAVRPEGSVSTLKIQRTERGDSAVYLCASSKGLAGTNTGELFFGEGSRLTVL.

This clone was picked up a small number of times. The CDR3, as DNA: TGTGCCAGCAGTTTATCAGTAGCTGGGGCCACAGATACGCAGTATTTT. This translates into CASSLSVAGATDTQYF. This rearrangement joins TRBV27 to TRBJ2-3, with a weak D call TRBD1 (5 bases). CDR1 and CDR2 from the germline V gene are MNHEY and SMNVEV (reference sequence). The CDR3 spans 16 residues. V was shortened by 0 bases and J by 2 bases, with 12 bases between the two germline ends.

The V and J genes are TRBV5-1 and TRBJ2-7; 8 bases match TRBD2. Trimming cost V 3 bases and J 3 bases; bases outside gene matches: 17. CDR3 length: 18 amino acids. Germline lookup yields CDR1 SGHRS and CDR2 YFSETQ. CDR3 sequence (DNA): TGCGCCAGCAGCTCCCGGGGAACTAGCGGCCCTAATAACTACGAGCAGTACTTC. Translated: CASSSRGTSGPNNYEQYF.

This rearrangement joins TRBV14 to TRBJ2-7; D is perhaps TRBD2 (5 bases). Germline CDR1 and CDR2: SGHDN and FVKESK. This CDR3 has 13 residues. V lost 1 base, J lost 4 bases, and 8 bases lay in between. The CDR3 loop reads CASSQVGGYEQYF. The CDR3 bases are TGTGCCAGCAGCCAAGTCGGAGGTTACGAGCAGTACTTC.

This clone appeared a single time. The chain is built from TRBV19 and TRBJ2-5; D uncertain. Trimming left V 3 bases short and J 2 bases short, with 16 bases between. Germline assignment: CDR1 LNHDA and CDR2 SQIVND (reference sequence). The CDR3 runs 16 residues. This CDR3 reads CASSIAPMSGQETQYF. CDR3 DNA: TGTGCCAGTAGTATCGCCCCCATGTCAGGTCAAGAGACCCAGTACTTC.

The rearrangement links TRBV5-8 to TRBJ2-3; a weak D match, TRBD2 (6 bases). The V and J ends lost 3 bases and 1 base respectively, with 12 bases between them. CDR3 length: 15 residues. Germline V gene lookup returns CDR1 SGHTS and CDR2 YDEGEE. The CDR3 spells CASSSTGVRTDTQYF. In nucleotides, the CDR3 is TGTGCCAGCAGCTCCACGGGAGTACGCACAGATACGCAGTATTTT.

The chain carries TRBV5-1 and TRBJ2-1, with TRBD2 matching 8 bases. Trimming removed 3 bases from V and 15 bases from J; junction bases left unmatched: 8. The length of the CDR3 is 12 residues. From germline, CDR1 is SGHRS and CDR2 YFSETQ. CDR3 sequence: CASSSPGRGTFF. CDR3 DNA sequence: TGCGCCAGCAGCTCTCCCGGGAGGGGTACGTTCTTC.

This clone was detected a few times. The chain is built from TRBV5-1 and TRBJ1-2; D remains ambiguous. Looked up from germline, CDR1 is SGHRS and CDR2 is YFSETQ. The CDR3 consists of 15 residues. V dropped 0 bases and J dropped 0 bases, with 9 bases sitting between them. CDR3 amino acids: CASSLGTTANYGYTF. The CDR3 DNA reads as TGCGCCAGCAGCTTGGGAACAACAGCTAACTATGGCTACACCTTC.

The CDR3 bases are TGTGCCAGCAGCGCCGTAGCGGGAGCGGGCCCTTACGAGCAGTACTTC. This gives the protein CASSAVAGAGPYEQYF. This sequence joins TRBV9 and TRBJ2-7, with 9 positions matching TRBD2. This CDR3 contains 16 residues. Germline V CDR1 and CDR2: SGDLS, YYNGEE. Trimming at V came to 3 bases and at J to 4 bases, leaving 11 bases not matched to a gene.

J is TRBJ1-5 and V is TRBV2; D gene ambiguous. Trimming removed 3 bases at V and 9 bases at J, with 15 bases between. The germline gives CDR1 SNHLY, CDR2 FYNNEI. The CDR3 runs to 14 residues. The CDR3 DNA reads TGTGCCAGCAGTGACAGACAACCCCCCTGGCCCCAGCATTTT. Its protein is CASSDRQPPWPQHF.

CDR3 nucleotide sequence: TGTGCCAGCAGCAAATGGAGAGGGCCATATAGCAATCAGCCCCAGCATTTT. It translates to CASSKWRGPYSNQPQHF. This rearrangement joins TRBV21-1 to TRBJ1-5. TRBV21-1 is an annotated pseudogene. This CDR3 region has 17 residues.

This chain uses TRBV20-1 with TRBJ2-5; D gene ambiguous. Germline V gene data show CDR1 as DFQATT and CDR2 as SNEGSKA (reference sequence). V lost 3 bases and J 4 bases, leaving 6 bases between the germline ends. The length of the CDR3 is 11 residues. CDR3 coding DNA: TGCAGTGCTAGCTTGTTAGAGACCCAGTACTTC. Translated: CSASLLETQYF.

The chain has TRBV19 and TRBJ2-7; D perhaps matches TRBD1 (6 bases). The CDR3 loop spans 13 amino acids. Trimming stripped 4 bases from V and 5 bases from J, with 12 bases between. Per the germline V gene, CDR1 is LNHDA and CDR2 is SQIVND (reference sequence). The CDR3 reads CASSTTGNHEQYF. In nucleotides, the CDR3 is TGTGCCAGTAGTACTACAGGGAACCACGAGCAGTACTTC.

The rearrangement uses TRBV4-1 and TRBJ2-2; the D gene is possibly TRBD1 (5 bases). V was trimmed by 5 bases and J by 7 bases, leaving 20 bases between them. Germline V gene data show CDR1 as MGHRA and CDR2 as YSYEKL. The CDR3 has 16 amino acids. The CDR3 nucleotides are TGCGCCAGCAGCAAAAAAGTTGCCAGGGCATACGGGGAGCTGTTTTTT. Protein product: CASSKKVARAYGELFF.